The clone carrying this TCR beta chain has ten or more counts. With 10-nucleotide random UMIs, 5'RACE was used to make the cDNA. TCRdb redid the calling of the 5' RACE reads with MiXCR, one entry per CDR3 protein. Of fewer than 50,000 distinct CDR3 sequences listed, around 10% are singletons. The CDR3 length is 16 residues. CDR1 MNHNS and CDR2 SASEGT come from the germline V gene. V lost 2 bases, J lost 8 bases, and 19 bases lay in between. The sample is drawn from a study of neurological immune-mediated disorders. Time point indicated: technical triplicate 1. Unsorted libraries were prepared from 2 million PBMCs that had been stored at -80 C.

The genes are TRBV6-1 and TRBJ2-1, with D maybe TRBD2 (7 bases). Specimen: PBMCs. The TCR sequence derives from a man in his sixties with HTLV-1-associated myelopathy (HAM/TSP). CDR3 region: CASSEPLGGGKDEQFF. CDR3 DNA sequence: TGTGCCAGCAGTGAACCCCTAGGGGGAGGGAAGGATGAGCAGTTCTTC.